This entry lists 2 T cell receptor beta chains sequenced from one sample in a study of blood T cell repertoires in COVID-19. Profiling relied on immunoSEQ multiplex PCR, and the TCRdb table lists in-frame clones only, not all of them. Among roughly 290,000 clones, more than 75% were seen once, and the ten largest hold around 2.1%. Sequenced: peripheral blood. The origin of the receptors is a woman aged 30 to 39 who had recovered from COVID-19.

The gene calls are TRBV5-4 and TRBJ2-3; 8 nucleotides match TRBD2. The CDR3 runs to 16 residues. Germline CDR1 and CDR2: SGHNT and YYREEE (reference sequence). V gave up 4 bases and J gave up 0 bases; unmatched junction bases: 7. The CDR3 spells CASSISSGSSTDTQYF. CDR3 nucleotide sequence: TGTGCCAGCAGCATCTCTAGCGGGTCTAGCACAGATACGCAGTATTTT.

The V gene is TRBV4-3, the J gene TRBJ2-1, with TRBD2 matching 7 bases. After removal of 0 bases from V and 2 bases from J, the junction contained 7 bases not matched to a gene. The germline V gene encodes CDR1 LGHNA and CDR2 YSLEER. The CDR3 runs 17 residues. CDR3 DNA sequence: TGCGCCAGCAGCCAAGATCTTGAGGGAGGGACCTACAATGAGCAGTTCTTC. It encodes CASSQDLEGGTYNEQFF.